The 30 T cell receptor beta chains below come from one sample, sequenced in a study of T cells after posttransplantation cyclophosphamide. Sequencing used immunoSEQ multiplex PCR; TCRdb keeps in-frame clones, though not all of them. The sample includes some 23,000 clones, none of them occurring once. A marrow graft followed busulfan-fludarabine conditioning, with cyclophosphamide on days +3 and +4. The sample here was PBMCs, taken after allogeneic stem cell transplant with posttransplant cyclophosphamide. The source of these receptors is a male patient aged 18 to 29 who received an allogeneic stem cell transplant from a related donor, was CMV-positive, and had no GVHD. Some T cells may be provided by the graft donor.

This clone has at least ten counts. The chain couples TRBV30 to TRBJ2-5; the match to TRBD2 covers 16 bases. The CDR3 runs to 17 residues. V gave up 4 bases and J gave up 2 bases; unmatched junction bases: 7. Germline V lookup: CDR1 GTSNPN, CDR2 SVGIG (reference sequence). This CDR3 reads CAWIGTSGRARQETQYF. The CDR3 DNA sequence: TGTGCCTGGATCGGGACTAGCGGGAGGGCCCGGCAAGAGACCCAGTACTTC.

At least ten counts were recorded for this clone. The V call is TRBV27, the J call TRBJ2-3, with unresolved D. V lost 3 bases and J lost 1, with 8 bases in between. The CDR3 is 14 residues long. Per germline, CDR1 MNHEY and CDR2 SMNVEV (reference sequence). CDR3: CASSFRQGTDTQYF. The DNA for the CDR3 is TGTGCCAGCAGTTTCCGGCAGGGCACAGATACGCAGTATTTT.

This clone was picked up many times. The chain combines TRBV4-1 with TRBJ2-3, with TRBD1 identical over 9 bases. The V gene end was trimmed by 3 bases and the J gene end by 5 bases; junction bases not matched to a gene: 6. This CDR3 contains 15 residues. Germline V gene data show CDR1 as MGHRA and CDR2 as YSYEKL. CDR3 DNA: TGCGCCAGCAGCCATAACAGGGGGCACGGAGATACGCAGTATTTT. It yields the protein CASSHNRGHGDTQYF.

This clone was counted only a few times. The chain has TRBV25-1 and TRBJ2-5; 8 positions match TRBD2. The V and J ends lost 8 bases and 4 bases, in that order; junction bases with no gene match: 9. This CDR3 comprises 14 residues. Looked up from germline, CDR1 is MGHDK and CDR2 is SYGVNS. CDR3 DNA: TGTGCCAGCCGGGGGGGGGTGAGGGGAGAGACCCAGTACTTC. It encodes CASRGGVRGETQYF.

This clone has a count of ten or more. J is TRBJ2-5 and V is TRBV5-1; 8 nucleotides match TRBD2. Germline CDR1 SGHRS, CDR2 YFSETQ. After removal of 4 bases from V and 5 bases from J, the junction contained 13 bases not matched to a gene. The CDR3 runs to 16 residues. CDR3 DNA sequence: TGCGCCAGCAGCAAGGTCGGGGGGGGGCGAAAGGAGACCCAGTACTTC. It is translated as CASSKVGGGRKETQYF.

In this sample, this clone turned up a few times. The chain employs TRBV5-5 and TRBJ2-4; the D gene is possibly TRBD1 (6 bases). The length of the CDR3 is 15 residues. Germline CDR1 SGHKS, CDR2 YYEKEE (reference sequence). V lost 4 bases and J lost 0, with 11 bases in between. CDR3 nucleotides: TGTGCCAGCAGCCGAACAGGGTCAGCCAAAAACATTCAGTACTTC. Its protein is CASSRTGSAKNIQYF.

This clone appeared many times. This chain connects TRBV5-1 to TRBJ2-1; 9 bases map to TRBD1. J was trimmed by 5 bases and V by 1 base; bases with no gene match: 10. The CDR3 covers 17 residues. The germline gives CDR1 SGHRS, CDR2 YFSETQ. In DNA form, the CDR3 reads TGCGCCAGCAGCTTGTTTGGGGGACAGGGTTTTAACAATGAGCAGTTCTTC. It specifies CASSLFGGQGFNNEQFF.

This clone was recorded many times. V usage is TRBV19 and J usage is TRBJ2-7, with 9 bases fitting TRBD1. This CDR3 contains 15 residues. CDR1 is LNHDA and CDR2 is SQIVND in the germline V gene (reference sequence). Trimming cost V 5 bases and J 5 bases; bases outside gene matches: 10. CDR3 region: CASSPRDRESDEQYF. The CDR3 region has the DNA TGTGCCAGTAGTCCTCGGGACAGGGAGAGCGACGAGCAGTACTTC.

This clone appeared many times. This rearrangement joins TRBV5-4 to TRBJ2-5; D perhaps matches TRBD2 (5 bases). The length of the CDR3 is 15 residues. The germline V and J ends were trimmed by 2 bases and 2 bases, with 13 bases remaining between them. CDR1 SGHNT and CDR2 YYREEE come from the germline V gene (reference sequence). The CDR3 DNA reads as TGTGCCAGCAGCTTCGAACCGGGAATACAAGAGACCCAGTACTTC. Its translation is CASSFEPGIQETQYF.

This clone has at least ten counts. V gene TRBV7-7 combines with J gene TRBJ2-5; 8 bases are a match to TRBD1. The CDR3 extends over 13 amino acids. CDR1 SSHAT and CDR2 FNYEAQ come from the germline V gene (reference sequence). V trimming: 2 bases; J trimming: 5 bases; junction bases outside the gene matches: 1. The CDR3 here is CASSLQGAETQYF. CDR3 nucleotides: TGTGCCAGCAGCTTACAGGGGGCGGAGACCCAGTACTTC.

About this clone: Possible read error: a much larger clone is one base away. V is TRBV6-1 and J is TRBJ1-6; D is unresolved. This CDR3 is 12 amino acids long. Germline lookup yields CDR1 MNHNS and CDR2 SASEGT. Written as DNA, the CDR3 is TGTGCCGGCAGGAGGGTCCTTTCACCCCTCCACTTT. It translates to CAGRRVLSPLHF.

This clone was counted many times. The chain combines TRBV11-2 with TRBJ2-2; TRBD2 aligns across 8 bases. With 1 base clipped from V and 4 bases from J, the junction kept 2 bases outside the gene matches. This CDR3 contains 15 residues. CDR1 SGHAT and CDR2 FQNNGV come from the germline V gene. The CDR3 region is CASSLAGGSTGELFF. The CDR3 DNA sequence: TGTGCCAGCAGCTTAGCGGGAGGGTCCACCGGGGAGCTGTTTTTT.

There are many counts of this clone. The chain joins TRBV4-1 to TRBJ2-7; D might be TRBD1 (6 bases). V was pared by 2 bases and J by 0 bases, with 11 bases between. The CDR3 length is 15 residues. Germline lookup yields CDR1 MGHRA and CDR2 YSYEKL. Written as DNA, the CDR3 is TGCGCCAGCAGCCAACAACAGGGACCCTCCTACGAGCAGTACTTC. Its translation is CASSQQQGPSYEQYF.

The table lists this clone with many counts. V gene TRBV6-6 combines with J gene TRBJ2-7; a weak D match, TRBD1 (5 bases). Germline-derived CDR1 and CDR2 are MNHNY and SVGAGI (reference sequence). The CDR3 contains 14 residues. V was shortened by 8 bases and J by 6 bases, with 20 bases between the two germline ends. Here the CDR3 DNA reads TGTGCCAGCGGGGCGGAGATGAGGTCGGGCGAGCAGTACTTC. Residues: CASGAEMRSGEQYF.

The sample holds many counts of this clone. This chain links TRBV5-1 with TRBJ1-4, with D unclear. Trimming took off 0 bases at V and 4 bases at J, with 7 bases between the two ends. There are 14 residues in the CDR3. Germline CDR1 reads SGHRS; CDR2 reads YFSETQ. The chain's CDR3 is CASSLAGFNEKLFF. In DNA form, the CDR3 reads TGCGCCAGCAGCTTGGCGGGATTTAATGAAAAACTGTTTTTT.

This clone was found many times. This chain uses TRBV4-3 with TRBJ2-5, with unresolved D. The CDR3 spans 16 residues. Per germline, CDR1 LGHNA and CDR2 YSLEER. V lost 2 bases and J 1 base, leaving 14 bases between the germline ends. CDR3 coding DNA: TGCGCCAGCAGCCAAAGGTTTCGTAGCAGCCAAGAGACCCAGTACTTC. Translating gives CASSQRFRSSQETQYF.

This clone was found many times. The chain joins TRBV29-1 to TRBJ1-2, with 7 nucleotides matching TRBD1. V shed 4 bases, J shed 0 bases, and the junction held 2 bases outside the gene matches. Germline V CDR1 and CDR2: SQVTM, ANQGSEA. This CDR3 is 13 amino acids long. The CDR3 loop is CSVGTGANYGYTF. The CDR3 nucleotides read TGCAGCGTTGGGACAGGAGCTAACTATGGCTACACCTTC.

This clone was detected many times. Additional DNA sequences in this sample encode the identical CDR3. The CDR3 region is CASSFLTSGSNEQFF. The CDR3 DNA is TGTGCCAGCAGTTTTTTGACTAGCGGGAGTAATGAGCAGTTCTTC. This chain connects TRBV27 to TRBJ2-1, with 12 bases identical to TRBD2. The CDR3 totals 15 residues. V gave up 3 bases and J gave up 7 bases; unmatched junction bases: 4. Germline loops: CDR1 MNHEY, CDR2 SMNVEV (reference sequence).

This clone was seen many times. The chain uses TRBV29-1 and TRBJ2-7; D is perhaps TRBD2 (6 bases). Between the trimmed V and J ends, which lost 2 bases and 9 bases, there was a span of 14 bases. Germline CDR1 reads SQVTM; CDR2 reads ANQGSEA. The CDR3 covers 12 residues. CDR3 sequence reads: CSVETSRGVQYF. CDR3 coding DNA: TGCAGCGTTGAAACTAGCAGAGGAGTGCAGTACTTC.

Many counts were recorded for this clone. The chain employs TRBV18 and TRBJ1-2, with D unclear. V gave up 0 bases and J gave up 4 bases, with 9 bases separating them. The CDR3 is 14 residues long. Germline V gene lookup returns CDR1 KGHSH and CDR2 LQKENI. CDR3 region: CASSPPEFLYGYTF. CDR3 in DNA: TGTGCCAGCTCACCACCAGAGTTCCTCTATGGCTACACCTTC.

This clone was recorded at least ten times. The chain recombines TRBV10-3 with TRBJ2-1; D is possibly TRBD2 (7 bases). The V gene lost 5 bases and the J gene lost 9 bases, with 17 bases spanning the gap. This CDR3 spans 14 amino acids. Looked up from germline, CDR1 is ENHRY and CDR2 is SYGVKD. Written as DNA, the CDR3 is TGTGCCATCAGTTTAGGGGGGGGGCACATTGAGCAGTTCTTC. Protein product: CAISLGGGHIEQFF.

This clone was counted ten times or more. The rearrangement joins TRBV19 to TRBJ1-3; D uncertain. CDR3 length equals 15 residues. Trimming removed 3 bases from V and 0 bases from J, with 9 bases in between. The germline V gene has CDR1 LNHDA and CDR2 SQIVND (reference sequence). CDR3 in amino acids: CASSIGGSSGNTIYF. As DNA, the CDR3 is TGTGCCAGTAGTATCGGCGGAAGCTCTGGAAACACCATATATTTT.

This clone was observed many times. CDR3 in DNA: TGCAGCGTTGAAACAGGGGGACCCTACGAGCAGTACTTC. Translated: CSVETGGPYEQYF. The gene calls are TRBV29-1 and TRBJ2-7; 8 bases are shared with TRBD1. Trimming at V came to 2 bases and at J to 2 bases, leaving 2 bases not matched to a gene. CDR3 length: 13 amino acids. Germline V gene lookup returns CDR1 SQVTM and CDR2 ANQGSEA.

The table lists this clone with many counts. The chain is built from TRBV6-1 and TRBJ2-7; possibly TRBD1 for D (6 bases). Germline V lookup: CDR1 MNHNS, CDR2 SASEGT. V lost 2 bases and J 1 base, leaving 9 bases between the germline ends. The CDR3 runs to 14 residues. The CDR3 sequence is CASSESGQSYEQYF. DNA of the CDR3: TGTGCCAGCAGTGAATCGGGACAATCCTACGAGCAGTACTTC.

This clone was seen repeatedly, ten times or more. V gene TRBV18 combines with J gene TRBJ2-5; 7 bases map to TRBD1. Per the germline V gene, CDR1 is KGHSH and CDR2 is LQKENI. CDR3 size: 16 residues. J lost 5 bases, V lost 6 bases, and 15 bases had no gene match. The CDR3 loop reads CASSPKEWDSWETQYF. The DNA for the CDR3 is TGTGCCAGCTCCCCAAAAGAGTGGGACAGCTGGGAGACCCAGTACTTC.

This clone was seen at least ten times. The gene calls are TRBV7-9 and TRBJ2-5; 12 nucleotides align to TRBD2. This CDR3 region has 15 residues. With V trimmed by 5 bases and J by 6 bases, 7 bases remained unmatched. Germline V gene lookup returns CDR1 SEHNR and CDR2 FQNEAQ (reference sequence). The CDR3 sequence: CASSPTSGGLKTQYF. Here the CDR3 DNA reads TGTGCCAGCAGCCCTACTAGCGGGGGGCTAAAGACCCAGTACTTC.

This clone was observed many times. The rearrangement uses TRBV7-9 and TRBJ2-7; D is unresolved. CDR1 and CDR2 (germline): SEHNR, FQNEAQ (reference sequence). V lost 3 bases, J lost 0 bases, and 9 bases lay in between. This CDR3 contains 14 residues. The CDR3 sequence is CASSFVASSYEQYF. In nucleotides, the CDR3 is TGTGCCAGCAGCTTTGTAGCTAGCTCCTACGAGCAGTACTTC. Complete variable domain (other parts from reference TRBV7-9 and TRBJ2-7): DTGVSQNPRHKITKRGQNVTFRCDPISEHNRLYWYRQTLGQGPEFLTYFQNEAQLEKSRLLSDRFSAERPKGSFSTLEIQRTEQGDSAMYLCASSFVASSYEQYFGPGTRLTVT.

The sample holds many counts of this clone. The chain joins TRBV5-4 to TRBJ2-5; 7 bases are shared with TRBD2. Germline CDR1 SGHNT, CDR2 YYREEE (reference sequence). The trim removed 0 bases at V and 3 bases at J, leaving 5 bases unmatched. This CDR3 is 15 amino acids long. This CDR3 reads CASSLEGLGEETQYF. The CDR3 DNA reads as TGTGCCAGCAGCTTGGAAGGACTAGGGGAAGAGACCCAGTACTTC.

This clone was seen at least ten times. The rearrangement uses TRBV5-5 and TRBJ1-4; the D is unclear. Germline V lookup: CDR1 SGHKS, CDR2 YYEKEE (reference sequence). Trimming left V 1 base short and J 6 bases short, with 7 bases between. This CDR3 has 13 residues. CDR3 amino acids: CASSLLLYEKLFF. The CDR3 DNA sequence: TGTGCCAGCAGCTTGTTACTTTATGAAAAACTGTTTTTT. Using reference TRBV5-5 and TRBJ1-4 for the parts outside the CDR3, the full variable domain is DAGVTQSPTHLIKTRGQQVTLRCSPISGHKSVSWYQQVLGQGPQFIFQYYEKEERGRGNFPDRFSARQFPNYSSELNVNALLLGDSALYLCASSLLLYEKLFFGSGTQLSVL.

This clone was seen repeatedly, ten times or more. The chain is built from TRBV19 and TRBJ2-2; perhaps TRBD2 as D (5 bases). The CDR3 extends over 14 amino acids. Trimming shortened V by 5 bases and J by 1 base, and 8 bases separated the two germline ends. Per germline, CDR1 LNHDA and CDR2 SQIVND (reference sequence). The CDR3 protein is CASSVDWNTGELFF. In nucleotides, the CDR3 is TGTGCCAGTAGTGTGGACTGGAACACCGGGGAGCTGTTTTTT.